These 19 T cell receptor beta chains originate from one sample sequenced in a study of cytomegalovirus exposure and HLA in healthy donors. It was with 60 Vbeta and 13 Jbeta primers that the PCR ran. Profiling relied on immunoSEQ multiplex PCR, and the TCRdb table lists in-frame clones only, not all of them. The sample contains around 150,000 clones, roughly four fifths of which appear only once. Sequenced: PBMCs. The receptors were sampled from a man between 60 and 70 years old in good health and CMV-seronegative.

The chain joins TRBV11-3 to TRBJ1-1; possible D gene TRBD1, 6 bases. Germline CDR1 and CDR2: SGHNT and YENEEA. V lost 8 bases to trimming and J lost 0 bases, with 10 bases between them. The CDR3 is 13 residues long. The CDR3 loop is CASSPGVNTEAFF. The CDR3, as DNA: TGTGCCAGCTCGCCAGGGGTGAACACTGAAGCTTTCTTT. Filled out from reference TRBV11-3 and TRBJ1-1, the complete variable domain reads EAGVVQSPRYKIIEKKQPVAFWCNPISGHNTLYWYLQNLGQGPELLIRYENEEAVDDSQLPKDRFSAERLKGVDSTLKIQPAELGDSAVYLCASSPGVNTEAFFGQGTRLTVV.

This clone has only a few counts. The DNA for the CDR3 is TGTGCCAGCACCACACAGGGATCCGGAGATACGCAGTATTTT. Its protein product is CASTTQGSGDTQYF. The rearrangement uses TRBV6-5 and TRBJ2-3, with D perhaps TRBD1 (6 bases). The CDR3 is made up of 14 amino acids. Germline CDR1 MNHEY, CDR2 SVGAGI. Trimming took 7 bases from V and 5 from J, leaving 16 bases between them.

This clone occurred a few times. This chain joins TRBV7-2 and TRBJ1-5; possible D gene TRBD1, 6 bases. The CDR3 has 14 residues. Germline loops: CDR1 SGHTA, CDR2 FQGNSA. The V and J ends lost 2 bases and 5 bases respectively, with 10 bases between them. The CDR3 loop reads CASSLPDRYQPQHF. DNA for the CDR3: TGTGCCAGCAGCTTACCCGACAGGTATCAGCCCCAGCATTTT.

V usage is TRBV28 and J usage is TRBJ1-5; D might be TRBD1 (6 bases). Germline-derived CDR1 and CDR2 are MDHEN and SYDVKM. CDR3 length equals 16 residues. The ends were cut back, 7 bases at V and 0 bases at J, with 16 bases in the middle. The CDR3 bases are TGTGCCAGCACCCTAGGGGGGGGGTATAGCAATCAGCCCCAGCATTTT. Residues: CASTLGGGYSNQPQHF.

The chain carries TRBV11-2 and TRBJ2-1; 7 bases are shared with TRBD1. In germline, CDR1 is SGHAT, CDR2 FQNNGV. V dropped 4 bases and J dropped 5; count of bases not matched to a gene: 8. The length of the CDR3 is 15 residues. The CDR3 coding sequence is TGTGCCAGCAGCTCCAACAACAGGGGACACAATGAGCAGTTCTTC. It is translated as CASSSNNRGHNEQFF.

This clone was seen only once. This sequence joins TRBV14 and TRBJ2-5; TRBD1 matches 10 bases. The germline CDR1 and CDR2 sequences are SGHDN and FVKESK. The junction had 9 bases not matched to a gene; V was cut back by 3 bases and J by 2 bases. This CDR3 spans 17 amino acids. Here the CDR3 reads CASSQLRQGAFQETQYF. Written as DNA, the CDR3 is TGTGCCAGCAGCCAGCTCAGACAGGGGGCTTTTCAAGAGACCCAGTACTTC. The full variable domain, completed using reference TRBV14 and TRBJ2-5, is EAGVTQFPSHSVIEKGQTVTLRCDPISGHDNLYWYRRVMGKEIKFLLHFVKESKQDESGMPNNRFLAERTGGTYSTLKVQPAELEDSGVYFCASSQLRQGAFQETQYFGPGTRLLVL.

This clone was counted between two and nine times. As DNA, the CDR3 is TGTGCCAGCAGTTTACAGTCCTACGAGCAGTACTTC. This sequence encodes CASSLQSYEQYF. The chain employs TRBV28 and TRBJ2-7; no firm D call. Germline V lookup: CDR1 MDHEN, CDR2 SYDVKM. V was cut by 2 bases and J by 1 base, with 3 bases left in between. The CDR3 runs 12 residues.

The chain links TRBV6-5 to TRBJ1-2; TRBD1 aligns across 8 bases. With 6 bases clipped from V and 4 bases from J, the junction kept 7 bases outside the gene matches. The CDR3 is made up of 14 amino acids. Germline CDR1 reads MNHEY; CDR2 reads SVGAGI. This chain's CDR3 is CASSPEGQGYGYTF. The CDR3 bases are TGTGCCAGCAGCCCCGAAGGACAGGGCTATGGCTACACCTTC.

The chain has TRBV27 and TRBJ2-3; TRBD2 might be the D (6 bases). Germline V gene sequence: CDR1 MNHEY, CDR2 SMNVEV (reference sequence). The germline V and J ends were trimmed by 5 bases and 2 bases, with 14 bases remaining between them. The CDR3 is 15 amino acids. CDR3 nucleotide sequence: TGTGCCAGCAGTCGGACCCGGGACTCCACAGATACGCAGTATTTT. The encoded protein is CASSRTRDSTDTQYF.

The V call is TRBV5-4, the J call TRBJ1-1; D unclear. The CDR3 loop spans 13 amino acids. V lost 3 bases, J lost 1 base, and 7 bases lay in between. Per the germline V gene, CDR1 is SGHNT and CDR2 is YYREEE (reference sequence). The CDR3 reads CASSSQWNTEAFF. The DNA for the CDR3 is TGTGCCAGCAGCTCACAGTGGAACACTGAAGCTTTCTTT.

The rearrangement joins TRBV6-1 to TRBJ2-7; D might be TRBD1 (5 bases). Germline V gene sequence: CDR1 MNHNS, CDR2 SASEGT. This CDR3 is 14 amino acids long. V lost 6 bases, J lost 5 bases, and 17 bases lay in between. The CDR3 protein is CASRPVLDTHEQYF. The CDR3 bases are TGTGCCAGCAGGCCGGTATTGGACACCCACGAGCAGTACTTC.

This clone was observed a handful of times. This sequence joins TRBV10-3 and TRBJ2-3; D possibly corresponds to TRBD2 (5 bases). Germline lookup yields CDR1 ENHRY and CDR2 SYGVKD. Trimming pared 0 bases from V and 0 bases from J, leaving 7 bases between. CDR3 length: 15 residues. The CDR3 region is CAISESLASTDTQYF. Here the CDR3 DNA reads TGTGCCATCAGTGAGTCGCTAGCTAGCACAGATACGCAGTATTTT.

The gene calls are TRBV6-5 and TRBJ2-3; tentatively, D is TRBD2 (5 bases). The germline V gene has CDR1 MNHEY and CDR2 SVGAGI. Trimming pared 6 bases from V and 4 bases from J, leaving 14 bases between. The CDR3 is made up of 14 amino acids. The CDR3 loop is CASRRGEVSDTQYF. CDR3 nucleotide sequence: TGTGCCAGCAGACGGGGAGAAGTTTCAGATACGCAGTATTTT.

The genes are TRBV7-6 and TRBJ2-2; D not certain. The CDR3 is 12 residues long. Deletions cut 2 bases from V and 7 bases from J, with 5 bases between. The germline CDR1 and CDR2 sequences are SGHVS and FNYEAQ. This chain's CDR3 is CASSLNIGELFF. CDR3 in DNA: TGTGCCAGCAGCTTAAATATCGGGGAGCTGTTTTTT. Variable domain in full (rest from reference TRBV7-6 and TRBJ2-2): GAGVSQSPRYKVTKRGQDVALRCDPISGHVSLYWYRQALGQGPEFLTYFNYEAQQDKSGLPNDRFSAERPEGSISTLTIQRTEQRDSAMYRCASSLNIGELFFGEGSRLTVL.

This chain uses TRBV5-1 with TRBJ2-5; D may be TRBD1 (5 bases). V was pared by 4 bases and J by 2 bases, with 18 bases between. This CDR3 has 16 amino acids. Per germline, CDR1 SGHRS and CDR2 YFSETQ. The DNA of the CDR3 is TGCGCCAGCAGCGGAAACCCCGCGACAGCTCAAGAGACCCAGTACTTC. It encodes CASSGNPATAQETQYF.

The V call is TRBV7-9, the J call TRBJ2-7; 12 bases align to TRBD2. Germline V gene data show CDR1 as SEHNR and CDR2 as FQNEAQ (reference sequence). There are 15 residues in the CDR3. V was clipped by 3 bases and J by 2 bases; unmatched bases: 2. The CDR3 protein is CASSFGLAGPYEQYF. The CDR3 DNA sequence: TGTGCCAGCAGCTTCGGACTAGCGGGGCCCTACGAGCAGTACTTC.

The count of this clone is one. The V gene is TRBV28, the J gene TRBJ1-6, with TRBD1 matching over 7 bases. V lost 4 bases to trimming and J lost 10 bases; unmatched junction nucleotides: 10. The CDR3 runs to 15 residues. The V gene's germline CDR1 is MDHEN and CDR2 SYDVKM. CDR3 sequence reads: CASSSPGTDQSPLHF. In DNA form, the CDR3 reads TGTGCCAGCAGTTCCCCCGGGACAGACCAGTCACCCCTCCACTTT.

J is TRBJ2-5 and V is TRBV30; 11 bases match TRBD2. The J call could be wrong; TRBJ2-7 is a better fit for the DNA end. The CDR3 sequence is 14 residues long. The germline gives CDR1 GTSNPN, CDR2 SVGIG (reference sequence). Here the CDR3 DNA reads TGTGCCTGGGGGGGGACTAGCGGCGGATACGAGCAGTACTTC. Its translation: CAWGGTSGGYEQYF.

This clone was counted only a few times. The CDR3 bases are TGTGCCAGCAGTTTCGTAACAAACAATGAGCAGTTCTTC. It yields the protein CASSFVTNNEQFF. J is TRBJ2-1 and V is TRBV27; D ambiguous. With 3 bases removed from V and 5 bases from J, the gap between germline ends came to 8 bases. The length of the CDR3 is 13 residues. Germline CDR1 and CDR2: MNHEY and SMNVEV (reference sequence).